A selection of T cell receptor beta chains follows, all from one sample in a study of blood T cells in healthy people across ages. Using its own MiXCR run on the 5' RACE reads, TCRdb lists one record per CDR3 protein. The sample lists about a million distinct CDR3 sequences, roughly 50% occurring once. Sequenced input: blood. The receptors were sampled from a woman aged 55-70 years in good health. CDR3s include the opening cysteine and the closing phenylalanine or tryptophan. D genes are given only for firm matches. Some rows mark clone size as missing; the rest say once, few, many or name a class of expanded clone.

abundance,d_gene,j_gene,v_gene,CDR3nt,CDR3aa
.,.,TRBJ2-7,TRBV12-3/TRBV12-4,TGTGCCAGCAGTTTAGGACGAGCGATGGCCAGCGAGCAGTACTTC,CASSLGRAMASEQYF
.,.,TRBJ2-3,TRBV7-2,TGTGCCAGCAGCTTCGGCGGACCCGAGACAGATACGCAGTATTTT,CASSFGGPETDTQYF
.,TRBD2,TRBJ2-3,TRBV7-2,TGTGCCAGCAGCTCACTAGCGGGAAGAGTGGATACGCAGTATTTT,CASSSLAGRVDTQYF
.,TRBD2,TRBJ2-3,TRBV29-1,TGCAGCGTTTCGGGACTAGCCTTAGTAGTAGATACGCAGTATTTT,CSVSGLALVVDTQYF
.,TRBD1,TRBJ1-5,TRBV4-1,TGCGCCAGCAGCCAAGGGGGACAGGGGCATCAGCCCCAGCATTTT,CASSQGGQGHQPQHF
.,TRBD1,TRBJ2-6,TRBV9,TGTGCCAGCAGCCCCCCCGGGACAGGGGGCAGCGTCCTGACTTTC,CASSPPGTGGSVLTF
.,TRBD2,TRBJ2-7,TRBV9,TGTGCCAGCAGCGTAGATTCTAGCGGGATAGTCTACGAGCAGTACTTC,CASSVDSSGIVYEQYF
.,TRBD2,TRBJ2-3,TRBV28,TGTGCCGGCAAACCCAACGGGCGGGAGTTGGGGGATACGCAGTATTTT,CAGKPNGRELGDTQYF
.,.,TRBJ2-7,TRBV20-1,TGCAGTGCTAGAGCCGACAAAGAGCAGTACTTC,CSARADKEQYF
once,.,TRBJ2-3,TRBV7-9,TGTGCCAGCAGCGATCCCTGGGGTGGGAGCACAGATGCGCAGTATTTT,CASSDPWGGSTDAQYF
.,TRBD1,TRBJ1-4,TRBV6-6,TGTGCCAGCAGTTCATCGGACAGGGAAGGGGGCAAGGGAAAACTGTTTTTT,CASSSSDREGGKGKLFF
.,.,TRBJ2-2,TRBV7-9,TGTGCCAGCAGCTTCAACAGGAACACCGGGGAGCTGTTTTTT,CASSFNRNTGELFF
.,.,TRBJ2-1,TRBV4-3,TGCGCCAGCAGCCAAGTTTGGAACTCCTACAATGAGCAGTTCTTC,CASSQVWNSYNEQFF
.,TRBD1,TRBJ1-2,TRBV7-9,TGTGCCAGCAGCCCGGGACAGGGAATATCTCTGGGTGGCTACACCTTC,CASSPGQGISLGGYTF
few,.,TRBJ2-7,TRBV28,TGTGCCAGCAGTTTAACCCTTAGAACCTACGAGCAGTACTTC,CASSLTLRTYEQYF
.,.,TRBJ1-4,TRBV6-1,TGTGCCAGCAAGAAGGGAATTGGGGGTACAACTAATGAAAAACTGTTTTTT,CASKKGIGGTTNEKLFF
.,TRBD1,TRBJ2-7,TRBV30,TGTGCCTGGAGAGGGGACAGGGAATCCTACGAGCAGTACTTC,CAWRGDRESYEQYF
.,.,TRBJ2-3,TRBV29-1,TGCAGCGTTTATGGTGGCACAGATACGCAGTATTTT,CSVYGGTDTQYF
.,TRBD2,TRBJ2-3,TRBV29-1,TGCGGCATATCGCCGACTAGCGGGTTCACAGATACGCAGTATTTT,CGISPTSGFTDTQYF
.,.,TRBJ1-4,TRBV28,TGTGCCAGCAGTGCCCCTCTTGGCGGGGGCGGGATTGAAAAACTGTTTTTT,CASSAPLGGGGIEKLFF
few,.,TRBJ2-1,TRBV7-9,TGTGCCAGCAGCTTAAGGGTTAGAAATGAGCAGTTCTTC,CASSLRVRNEQFF
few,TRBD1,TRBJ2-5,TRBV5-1,TGCGCCAGCAGCCCGGGACAGAGCCAAGAGACCCAGTACTTC,CASSPGQSQETQYF